The entry below describes one T cell receptor beta chain. What it binds is unknown. Second-dose recipients at about 4 or about 12 weeks were treated as one pooled group. Looked up from germline, CDR1 is LNHDA and CDR2 is SQIVND (reference sequence). This CDR3 contains 16 residues. V was trimmed by 5 bases and J by 1 base, leaving 15 bases between them. The sample comes from a study of T cell responses to AZD1222 COVID-19 vaccine. Findings and caveats of the study: Spike-specific TCR breadth and depth were elevated following two AZD1222 doses.

TCRdb keeps only in-frame clones here, not all; method: immunoSEQ multiplex PCR. The data contain roughly 190,000 clones, approximately 91% of them singletons. The rearrangement joins TRBV19 to TRBJ1-3, with D unresolved. The source is an adult who received the AZD1222 COVID-19 vaccine. Sequenced material: peripheral blood, taken 28 days after the second AZD1222 dose. Written as DNA, the CDR3 is TGTGCCAGTAGTCCCTCGACACCGCCTTCTGGAAACACCATATATTTT. It translates to CASSPSTPPSGNTIYF.